This T cell receptor beta chain derives from a study of T cell repertoires in cytomegalovirus infection (dated by TCRdb to about 2019). Context from the whole study: Because public TCR beta signatures pointed to carriage of CMV infection together with the matching HLA type, the HLA type of each donor mattered for the analysis.

The CDR3 runs 15 amino acids, cysteine and phenylalanine included. This entry keeps only the CDR3 DNA: 45 bases, framed from base 1. According to the germline V gene, CDR1 reads SQVTM and CDR2 reads ANQGSEA. Relative to germline, V is 6 bases shorter and J is 0 bases shorter, with 15 bases between their ends. What the work shows at the level of the full study, not this receptor alone: The ex vivo response was dominated by HLA-C-restricted CMV-specific TCR beta clonotypes, and the single most frequent clonotype in two of eight donors was supplied by these HLA-C-restricted clonotypes. In both this cohort and an independent cohort of a few hundred donors, the cumulative frequency of public TCR beta family members distinguished carriers of CMV infection plus the relevant HLA type.

In this sample, this clonotype turned up a few times. The antigen it recognizes is unknown. No quality values exist for individual bases; no much larger clone is one base distant. The reads were generated on an Illumina HiSeq 1500. TCRdb reanalyzed the raw reads on its own, using fastp at Q25 for trimming and MiXCR for clone calling, and kept in-frame beta chains. Rows with one shared CDR3 protein collapse into an entry with the most common genes and DNA. Counted in this sample were about 680,000 distinct CDR3 sequences; more than 20% of them appeared once. The ten largest clones represent around 7.6% of the sample.

The chain employs TRBV29-1 and TRBJ1-3; TRBD1 is a weak D gene call, 6 bases matching. This sequence originates from a human donor in good health (CMV status not recorded). Some clones in this sample may be carry-over from other donors' samples. The sample taken for sequencing was CD8+ T cells from PBMCs. CDR3 region: CSVVGHWSSGNTIYF. The sequenced DNA: TGCAGCGTCGTGGGACACTGGAGCTCTGGAAACACCATATATTTT.